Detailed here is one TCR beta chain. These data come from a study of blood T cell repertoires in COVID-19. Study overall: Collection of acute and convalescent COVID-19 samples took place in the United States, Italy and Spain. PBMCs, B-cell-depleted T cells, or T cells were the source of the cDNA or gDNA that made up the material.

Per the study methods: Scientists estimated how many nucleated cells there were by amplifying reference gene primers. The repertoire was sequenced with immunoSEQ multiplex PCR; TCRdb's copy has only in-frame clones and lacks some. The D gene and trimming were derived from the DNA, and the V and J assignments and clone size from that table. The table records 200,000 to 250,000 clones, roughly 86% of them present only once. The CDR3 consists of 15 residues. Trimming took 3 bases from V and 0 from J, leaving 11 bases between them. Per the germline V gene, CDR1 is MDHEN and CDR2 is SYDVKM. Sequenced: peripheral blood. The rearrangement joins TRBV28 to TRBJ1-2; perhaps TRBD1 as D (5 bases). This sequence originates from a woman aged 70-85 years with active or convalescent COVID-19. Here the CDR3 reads CASSFPGISNYGYTF. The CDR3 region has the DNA TGTGCCAGCAGTTTCCCAGGGATTTCTAACTATGGCTACACCTTC.